This T cell receptor (beta chain) derives from a study of CD8 T cells in ankylosing spondylitis. Study-wide results and limits: As reported, disease-linked clones showed significant enrichment in matched ankylosing spondylitis synovial fluid. Reactive arthritis synovial fluid and blood were previously reported to contain some motif variants.

This clonotype was counted many times. The target antigen is unknown. Library preparation for TCR beta used quantitative 5'-RACE with molecular barcodes. TCRdb reprocessed the 5' RACE reads via MiXCR and lists one record per CDR3 protein. The sample yields under 300,000 distinct CDR3 sequences, roughly 10% seen once. This CDR3 is 15 amino acids long. V lost 1 base, J lost 0 bases, and 8 bases lay in between. Germline CDR1 SGHAT, CDR2 FQNNGV. The chain uses TRBV11-2 and TRBJ2-3, with D possibly TRBD1 on 6 matching bases. This TCR was recovered from a male donor with ankylosing spondylitis or in good health (not recorded which). The sample comprised blood, either unsorted or a sorted T cell fraction (not recorded which). The CDR3 spells CASSLGQDSTDTQYF. The CDR3 DNA is TGTGCCAGCAGCTTAGGACAGGATAGCACAGATACGCAGTATTTT.